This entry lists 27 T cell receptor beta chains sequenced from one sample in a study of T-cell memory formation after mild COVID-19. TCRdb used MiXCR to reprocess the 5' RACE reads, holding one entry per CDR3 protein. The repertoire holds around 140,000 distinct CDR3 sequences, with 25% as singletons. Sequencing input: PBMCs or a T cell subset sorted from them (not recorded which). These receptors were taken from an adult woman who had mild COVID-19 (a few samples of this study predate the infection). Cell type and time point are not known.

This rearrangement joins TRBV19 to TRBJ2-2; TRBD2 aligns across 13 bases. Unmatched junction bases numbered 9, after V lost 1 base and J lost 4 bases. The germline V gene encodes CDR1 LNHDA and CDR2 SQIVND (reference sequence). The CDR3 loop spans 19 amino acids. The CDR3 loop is CASSIGGLAGAAITGELFF. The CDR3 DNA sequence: TGTGCCAGTAGTATAGGAGGACTAGCGGGAGCTGCTATCACCGGGGAGCTGTTTTTT.

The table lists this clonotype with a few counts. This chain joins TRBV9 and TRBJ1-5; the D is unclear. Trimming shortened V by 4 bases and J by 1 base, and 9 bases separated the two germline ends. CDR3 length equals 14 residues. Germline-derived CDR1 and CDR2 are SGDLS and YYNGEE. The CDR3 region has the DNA TGTGCCAGCAGCTCATCGGGCAGCAATCAGCCCCAGCATTTT. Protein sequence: CASSSSGSNQPQHF.

In nucleotides, the CDR3 is TGCAGTGCTAGGGGCCGGTTTTACGAGCAGTACTTC. Protein product: CSARGRFYEQYF. V and J are TRBV20-1 and TRBJ2-7; D unclear. Per germline, CDR1 DFQATT and CDR2 SNEGSKA (reference sequence). Between the trimmed V and J ends, which lost 3 bases and 4 bases, there was a span of 10 bases. CDR3 size: 12 residues.

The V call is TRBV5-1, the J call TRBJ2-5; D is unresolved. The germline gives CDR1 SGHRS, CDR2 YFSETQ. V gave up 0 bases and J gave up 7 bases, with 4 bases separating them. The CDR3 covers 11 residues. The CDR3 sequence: CASSLGGTQYF. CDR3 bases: TGCGCCAGCAGCTTGGGCGGGACCCAGTACTTC. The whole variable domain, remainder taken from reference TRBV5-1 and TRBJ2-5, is KAGVTQTPRYLIKTRGQQVTLSCSPISGHRSVSWYQQTPGQGLQFLFEYFSETQRNKGNFPGRFSGRQFSNSRSEMNVSTLELGDSALYLCASSLGGTQYFGPGTRLLVL.

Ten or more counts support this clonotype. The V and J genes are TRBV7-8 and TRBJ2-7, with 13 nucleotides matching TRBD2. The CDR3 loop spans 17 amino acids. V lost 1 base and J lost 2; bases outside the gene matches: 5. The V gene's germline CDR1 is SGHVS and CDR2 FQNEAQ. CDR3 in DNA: TGTGCCAGCAGCTTAGGGACTAGCGGGGGCCTTACCTACGAGCAGTACTTC. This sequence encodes CASSLGTSGGLTYEQYF.

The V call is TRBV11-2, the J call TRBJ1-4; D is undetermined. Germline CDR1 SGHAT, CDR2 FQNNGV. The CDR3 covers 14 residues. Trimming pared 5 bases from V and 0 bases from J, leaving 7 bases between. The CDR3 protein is CASSLHATNEKLFF. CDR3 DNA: TGTGCCAGCAGCCTCCATGCAACTAATGAAAAACTGTTTTTT.

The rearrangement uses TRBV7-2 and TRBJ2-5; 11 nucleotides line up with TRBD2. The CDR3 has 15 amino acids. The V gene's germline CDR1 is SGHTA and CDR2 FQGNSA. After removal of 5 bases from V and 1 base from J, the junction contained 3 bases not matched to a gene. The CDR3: CASSVLAGGQETQYF. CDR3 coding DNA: TGTGCCAGCAGCGTCCTAGCGGGGGGCCAAGAGACCCAGTACTTC.

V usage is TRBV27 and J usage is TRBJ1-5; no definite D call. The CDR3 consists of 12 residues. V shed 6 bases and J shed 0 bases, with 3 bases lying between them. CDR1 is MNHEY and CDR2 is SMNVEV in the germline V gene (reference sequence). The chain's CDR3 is CASRTSNQPQHF. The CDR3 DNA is TGTGCCAGCAGAACTAGCAATCAGCCCCAGCATTTT.

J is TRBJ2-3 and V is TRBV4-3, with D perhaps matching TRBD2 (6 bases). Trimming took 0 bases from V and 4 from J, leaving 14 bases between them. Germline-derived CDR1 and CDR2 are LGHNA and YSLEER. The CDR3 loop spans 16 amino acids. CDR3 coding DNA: TGCGCCAGCAGCCAAGATCTGGCGGGAACTGCAGATACGCAGTATTTT. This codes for CASSQDLAGTADTQYF.

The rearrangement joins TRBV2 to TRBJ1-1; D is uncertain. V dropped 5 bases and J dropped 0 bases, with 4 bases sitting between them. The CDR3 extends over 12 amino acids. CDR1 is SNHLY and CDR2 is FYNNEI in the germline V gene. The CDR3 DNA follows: TGTGCCAGCAGTACAATGAACACTGAAGCTTTCTTT. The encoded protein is CASSTMNTEAFF.

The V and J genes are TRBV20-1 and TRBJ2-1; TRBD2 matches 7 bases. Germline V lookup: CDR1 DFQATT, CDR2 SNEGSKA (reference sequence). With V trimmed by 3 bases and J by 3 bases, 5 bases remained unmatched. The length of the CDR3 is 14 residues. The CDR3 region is CSASSSGDYNEQFF. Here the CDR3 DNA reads TGCAGTGCTAGTTCTAGCGGTGACTACAATGAGCAGTTCTTC.

CDR3 sequence (DNA): TGCAGTGCTAGAGATCCGGTCATCGGGACAGGGTCGTTTGAGACCCAGTACTTC. It is translated as CSARDPVIGTGSFETQYF. This rearrangement joins TRBV20-1 to TRBJ2-5; 9 bases are shared with TRBD1. The CDR3 is 18 amino acids. Trimming took 0 bases from V and 5 from J; bases not matched to a gene: 16. The germline V gene has CDR1 DFQATT and CDR2 SNEGSKA (reference sequence).

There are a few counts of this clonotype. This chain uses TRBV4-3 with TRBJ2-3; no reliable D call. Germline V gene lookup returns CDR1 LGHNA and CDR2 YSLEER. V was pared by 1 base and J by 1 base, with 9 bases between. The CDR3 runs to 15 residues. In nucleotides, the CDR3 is TGCGCCAGCAGCCAAGTCTTGGACGGCACAGATACGCAGTATTTT. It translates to CASSQVLDGTDTQYF.

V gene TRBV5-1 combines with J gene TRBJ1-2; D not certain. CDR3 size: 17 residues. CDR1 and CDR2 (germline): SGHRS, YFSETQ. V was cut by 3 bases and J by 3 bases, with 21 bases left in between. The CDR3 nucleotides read TGCGCCAGCAGCTCCAGCCCACCAGAGAGGGTGGACTATGGCTACACCTTC. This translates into CASSSSPPERVDYGYTF.

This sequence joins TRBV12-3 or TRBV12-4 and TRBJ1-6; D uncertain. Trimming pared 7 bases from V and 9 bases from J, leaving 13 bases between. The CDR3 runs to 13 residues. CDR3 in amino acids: CASKSPWSSPLHF. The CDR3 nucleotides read TGTGCCAGCAAGTCTCCTTGGAGTTCACCCCTCCACTTT.

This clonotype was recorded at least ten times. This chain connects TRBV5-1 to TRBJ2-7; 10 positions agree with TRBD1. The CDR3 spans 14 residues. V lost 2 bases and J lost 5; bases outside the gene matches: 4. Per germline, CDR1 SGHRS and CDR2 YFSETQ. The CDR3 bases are TGCGCCAGCAGCTTTGGACAGGGGGTAGACGAGCAGTACTTC. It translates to CASSFGQGVDEQYF.

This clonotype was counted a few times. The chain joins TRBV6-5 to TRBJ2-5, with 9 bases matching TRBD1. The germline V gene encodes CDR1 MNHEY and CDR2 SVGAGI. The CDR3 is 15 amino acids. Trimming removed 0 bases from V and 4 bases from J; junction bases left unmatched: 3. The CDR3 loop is CASSYSPGQGETQYF. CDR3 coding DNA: TGTGCCAGCAGTTACTCTCCGGGACAGGGAGAGACCCAGTACTTC.

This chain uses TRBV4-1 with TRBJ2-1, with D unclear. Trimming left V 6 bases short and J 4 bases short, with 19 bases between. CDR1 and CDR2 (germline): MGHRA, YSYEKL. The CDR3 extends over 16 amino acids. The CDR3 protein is CASRTVWDEEYNEQFF. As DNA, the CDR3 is TGCGCCAGCAGAACTGTATGGGATGAGGAGTACAATGAGCAGTTCTTC.

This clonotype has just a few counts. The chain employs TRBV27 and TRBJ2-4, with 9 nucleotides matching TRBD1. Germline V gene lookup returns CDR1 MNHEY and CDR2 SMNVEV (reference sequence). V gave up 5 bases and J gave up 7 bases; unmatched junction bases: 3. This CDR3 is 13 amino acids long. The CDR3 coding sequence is TGTGCCAGCAGTCCAGGACAGGGGAACATTCAGTACTTC. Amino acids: CASSPGQGNIQYF.

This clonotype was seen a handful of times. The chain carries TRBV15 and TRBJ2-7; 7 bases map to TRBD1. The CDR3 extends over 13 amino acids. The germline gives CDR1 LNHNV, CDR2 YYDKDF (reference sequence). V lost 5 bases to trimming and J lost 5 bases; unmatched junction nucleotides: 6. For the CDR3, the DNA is TGTGCCACCAGCGAAGACAGGGCCCACGAGCAGTACTTC. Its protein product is CATSEDRAHEQYF.

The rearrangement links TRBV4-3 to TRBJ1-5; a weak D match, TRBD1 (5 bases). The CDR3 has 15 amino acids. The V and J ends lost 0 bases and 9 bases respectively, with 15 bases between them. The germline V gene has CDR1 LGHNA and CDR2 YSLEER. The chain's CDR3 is CASSQDQLGTGPQHF. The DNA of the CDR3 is TGCGCCAGCAGCCAAGATCAACTGGGAACAGGGCCCCAGCATTTT.

The CDR3 bases are TGTGCCAGCAGCTTAGAGATGGCATTCACAGATACGCAGTATTTT. This gives the protein CASSLEMAFTDTQYF. The chain uses TRBV11-3 and TRBJ2-3; D remains ambiguous. This CDR3 is 15 amino acids long. The V end lost 0 bases, the J end lost 2 bases, and 9 bases lay between the germline ends. CDR1 is SGHNT and CDR2 is YENEEA in the germline V gene.

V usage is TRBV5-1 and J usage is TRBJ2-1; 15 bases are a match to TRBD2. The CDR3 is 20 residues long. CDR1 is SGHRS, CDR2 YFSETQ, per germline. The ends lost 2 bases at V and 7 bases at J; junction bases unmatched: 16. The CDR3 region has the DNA TGCGCCAGCAGCTTTTCCCGGACTAGCGGGAGGGCCCACATAGGGAATGAGCAGTTCTTC. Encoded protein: CASSFSRTSGRAHIGNEQFF.

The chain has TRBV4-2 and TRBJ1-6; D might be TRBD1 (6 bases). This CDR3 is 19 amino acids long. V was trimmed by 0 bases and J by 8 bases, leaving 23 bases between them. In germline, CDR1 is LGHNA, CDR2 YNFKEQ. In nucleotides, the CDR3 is TGTGCCAGCAGCCAAGATTTAGGGGGGGGCGCCGCTCAACATTCACCCCTCCACTTT. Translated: CASSQDLGGGAAQHSPLHF.

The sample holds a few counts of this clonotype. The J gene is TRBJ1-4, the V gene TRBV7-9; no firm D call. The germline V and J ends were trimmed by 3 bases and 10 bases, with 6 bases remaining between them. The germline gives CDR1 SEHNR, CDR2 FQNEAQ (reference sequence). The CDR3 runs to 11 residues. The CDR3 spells CASSFKGKLFF. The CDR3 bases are TGTGCCAGCAGCTTCAAGGGAAAACTGTTTTTT.

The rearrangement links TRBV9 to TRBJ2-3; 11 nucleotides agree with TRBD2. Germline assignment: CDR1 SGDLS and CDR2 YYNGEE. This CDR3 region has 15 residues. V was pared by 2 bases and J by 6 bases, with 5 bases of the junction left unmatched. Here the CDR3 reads CASSVLAGGADTQYF. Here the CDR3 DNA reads TGTGCCAGCAGCGTCCTAGCGGGGGGCGCTGATACGCAGTATTTT.

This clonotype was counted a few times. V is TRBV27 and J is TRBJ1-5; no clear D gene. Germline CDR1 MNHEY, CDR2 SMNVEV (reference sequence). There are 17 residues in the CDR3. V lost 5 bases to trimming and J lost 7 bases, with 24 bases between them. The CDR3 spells CASSLHEKGDGFQPQHF. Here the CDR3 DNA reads TGTGCCAGCAGTCTACACGAGAAAGGAGATGGGTTCCAGCCCCAGCATTTT.